These 15 T cell receptor beta chains share one sample of origin, sequenced in a study of glioma-infiltrating T cells (dated by TCRdb to 2016 to 2017). Instrument on record: Illumina MiSeq. TCR alpha and beta CDR3 regions were amplified with the iRepertoire nested amplicon-rescue multiplex PCR (arm-PCR) platform from RNA. TCRdb handled the public reads itself, with Q25 trimming in fastp and clone calling in MiXCR, and kept productive beta chains. Identical CDR3 protein sequences are pooled into one entry, listed with their most common genes and DNA. In all, the sample holds 300,000 to 450,000 distinct CDR3 sequences, and 41% of those were seen once. The ten largest clones take up about 11% of the sample. Material for sequencing was glioma tissue, nonneoplastic brain tissue, or PBMCs (not recorded which). The receptors stem from a human donor with low-grade glioma or glioblastoma, undergoing nonglioma brain surgery, or in good health (not recorded which).

This clonotype has only a few counts. J is TRBJ2-1 and V is TRBV7-2; 10 positions match TRBD1. Trimming at V came to 5 bases and at J to 9 bases, leaving 10 bases not matched to a gene. The CDR3 has 15 residues. From germline, CDR1 is SGHTA and CDR2 FQGNSA. The chain's CDR3 is CASSLRTGGEGEQFF. The CDR3 coding sequence is TGTGCCAGCAGCCTCCGGACAGGGGGAGAAGGTGAGCAGTTCTTC.

This clonotype was picked up one time. The chain links TRBV29-1 to TRBJ1-2, with D unresolved. Germline CDR1 SQVTM, CDR2 ANQGSEA. This CDR3 is built from 11 residues. Trimming removed 4 bases from V and 7 bases from J, with 10 bases in between. CDR3 DNA sequence: TGCAGCGTTGGGAGGCAGTCTGGCTACACCTTC. Protein product: CSVGRQSGYTF.

Comment on this clonotype: Because the CDR3 is missing its conserved closing phenylalanine or tryptophan, this is likely a read error. This chain connects TRBV4-1 to TRBJ2-3; no reliable D call. Germline CDR1 MGHRA, CDR2 YSYEKL. This CDR3 is 15 amino acids long. Trimming took 6 bases from V and 1 from J, leaving 14 bases between them. DNA for the CDR3: TGCGCCAGCAGTTCGGCGGTCGGCGGCACAGATACGCAGTATCTT. Translating gives CASSSAVGGTDTQYL.

As concerns this clonotype: A read error is possible here, since a much larger clone lies one base away. V and J are TRBV28 and TRBJ1-5, with D possibly being TRBD1 (5 bases). The CDR3 is 13 amino acids. The V gene's germline CDR1 is MDHEN and CDR2 SYDVKM. Trimming removed 6 bases at V and 4 bases at J, with 10 bases between. CDR3 amino acids: CASRVSGNQPQHF. In nucleotides, the CDR3 is TGTGCCAGCAGAGTATCAGGGAATCAGCCCCAGCATTTT.

This clonotype was detected only a few times. This rearrangement joins TRBV28 to TRBJ1-3, with D perhaps TRBD1 (5 bases). CDR1 is MDHEN and CDR2 is SYDVKM in the germline V gene. CDR3 length equals 16 residues. V was cut by 6 bases and J by 0 bases, with 15 bases left in between. The CDR3 DNA sequence: TGTGCCAGCAGCCCCCCCGGACATACCTCTGGAAACACCATATATTTT. This encodes CASSPPGHTSGNTIYF.

The gene calls are TRBV20-1 and TRBJ2-1; unclear D gene. Germline V gene lookup returns CDR1 DFQATT and CDR2 SNEGSKA (reference sequence). CDR3 length equals 13 residues. Trimming left V 1 base short and J 7 bases short, with 11 bases between. CDR3 sequence: CSARGSFKNEQFF. CDR3 DNA: TGCAGTGCTAGAGGCAGTTTTAAGAATGAGCAGTTCTTC.

Comments on this clonotype: The junction differs from germline at one of its ends, possibly a read error. This chain connects TRBV20-1 to TRBJ1-1, with D maybe TRBD1 (5 bases). CDR3 length: 14 residues. Per the germline V gene, CDR1 is DFQATT and CDR2 is SNEGSKA (reference sequence). The CDR3 spells CTANWRQGNTEAFF. CDR3 coding DNA: TGCACTGCTAACTGGCGGCAGGGGAACACTGAAGCTTTCTTT.

CDR3 loop: CASSALGGDQPQHF. CDR3 nucleotides: TGTGCCAGCAGCGCCCTAGGGGGGGATCAGCCCCAGCATTTT. This chain links TRBV7-2 with TRBJ1-5, with D perhaps matching TRBD1 (6 bases). CDR1 is SGHTA, CDR2 FQGNSA, per germline. CDR3 size: 14 residues. The germline V and J ends were trimmed by 5 bases and 5 bases, with 13 bases remaining between them.

This clonotype has at least ten counts. This chain joins TRBV27 and TRBJ1-2; D is possibly TRBD1 (6 bases). The V end was cut by 4 bases, the J end by 3 bases, with 12 bases between. Germline V gene lookup returns CDR1 MNHEY and CDR2 SMNVEV (reference sequence). The CDR3 is 14 amino acids. The CDR3 sequence is CASSWQGQDYGYTF. CDR3 coding DNA: TGTGCCAGCAGTTGGCAGGGGCAAGACTATGGCTACACCTTC.

This clonotype was detected many times. The CDR3 spells CASSSSGRGYNEQFF. CDR3 nucleotide sequence: TGTGCCAGCAGTTCAAGCGGGAGAGGTTACAATGAGCAGTTCTTC. This chain joins TRBV6-2 or TRBV6-3 and TRBJ2-1; TRBD2 matches at 8 bases. This CDR3 is built from 15 residues. V dropped 4 bases and J dropped 4; count of bases not matched to a gene: 6. Germline CDR1 is MNHEY and CDR2 is SVGEGT.

The CDR3 is CASSQDTPLGQGSYEQYF. CDR3 sequence (DNA): TGCGCCAGCAGCCAAGATACCCCCCTGGGACAGGGGTCCTACGAGCAGTACTTC. The chain is built from TRBV4-1 and TRBJ2-7; 10 bases match TRBD1. This CDR3 is 18 amino acids long. After removal of 0 bases from V and 1 base from J, the junction contained 9 bases not matched to a gene. The germline gives CDR1 MGHRA, CDR2 YSYEKL.

This clonotype was counted many times. The genes are TRBV20-1 and TRBJ2-3; 8 bases are shared with TRBD1. CDR3 length equals 12 residues. Germline V gene data show CDR1 as DFQATT and CDR2 as SNEGSKA (reference sequence). The CDR3 loop is CSQTGDEDTQYF. The CDR3 bases are TGCAGCCAGACAGGGGATGAAGATACGCAGTATTTT.

The chain links TRBV18 to TRBJ2-3; D is tentatively TRBD1 or TRBD2 (7 bases each). The CDR3 spans 15 residues. Trimming removed 1 base at V and 3 bases at J, with 11 bases between. Germline V gene sequence: CDR1 KGHSH, CDR2 LQKENI. CDR3 bases: TGTGCCAGCTCACCACTCCAGGGGGGGACAGATACGCAGTATTTT. Its protein product is CASSPLQGGTDTQYF.

This clonotype was observed a few times. The V call is TRBV3-1, the J call TRBJ2-7; TRBD1 matches 7 bases. The CDR3 spans 13 residues. V lost 3 bases to trimming and J lost 2 bases; unmatched junction nucleotides: 1. Germline V gene sequence: CDR1 LGHDT, CDR2 YNNKEL (reference sequence). This CDR3 is CASSQTGPYEQYF. The CDR3 coding sequence is TGTGCCAGCAGCCAGACAGGGCCCTACGAGCAGTACTTC.

The chain has TRBV10-3 and TRBJ1-1, with TRBD1 matching 7 bases. V lost 0 bases, J lost 3 bases, and 4 bases stayed unmatched. Germline V CDR1 and CDR2: ENHRY, SYGVKD. The CDR3 totals 15 residues. CDR3 coding DNA: TGTGCCATCAGTGAGTCAGGGGGCTGGGACACTGAAGCTTTCTTT. Translated: CAISESGGWDTEAFF.